Below are 5 T cell receptor beta chains sequenced from a single sample in a study of T-cell memory formation after mild COVID-19. TCRdb reprocessed the 5' RACE reads with MiXCR, giving one entry per CDR3 protein. In the table there are around 530,000 distinct CDR3 sequences, about 20% of which are singletons. Sequences were obtained from PBMCs or a T cell subset sorted from them (not recorded which). The receptors were gathered from an adult woman who had mild COVID-19 (a few samples of this study predate the infection). Cell type and time point are not known.

This clonotype was seen only a few times. The chain employs TRBV7-9 and TRBJ1-1; possibly TRBD1 for D (5 bases). V was clipped by 5 bases and J by 3 bases, with 19 bases between them. This CDR3 spans 16 amino acids. The V gene's germline CDR1 is SEHNR and CDR2 FQNEAQ (reference sequence). The CDR3: CASSTAREVRDTEAFF. CDR3 nucleotides: TGTGCCAGCAGCACCGCCAGGGAGGTCCGGGACACTGAAGCTTTCTTT.

In its sample, this clonotype was seen a few times. This chain joins TRBV7-9 and TRBJ2-3; tentative D call: TRBD1 (5 bases). Germline assignment: CDR1 SEHNR and CDR2 FQNEAQ (reference sequence). V was pared by 6 bases and J by 3 bases, with 10 bases between. The CDR3 is 13 residues long. The CDR3 DNA reads TGTGCCAGCAGGGGGCCGGTAACAGATACGCAGTATTTT. This sequence encodes CASRGPVTDTQYF. The entire variable domain, with the rest obtained from reference TRBV7-9 and TRBJ2-3, is as follows: DTGVSQNPRHKITKRGQNVTFRCDPISEHNRLYWYRQTLGQGPEFLTYFQNEAQLEKSRLLSDRFSAERPKGSFSTLEIQRTEQGDSAMYLCASRGPVTDTQYFGPGTRLTVL.

This chain uses TRBV20-1 with TRBJ2-2; D may be TRBD2 (5 bases). V lost 8 bases to trimming and J lost 7 bases, with 14 bases between them. CDR1 is DFQATT, CDR2 SNEGSKA, per germline (reference sequence). There are 12 residues in the CDR3. The CDR3 DNA is TGCAGTTTCAAGCGGAGGATCGGGGAGCTGTTTTTT. Its translation is CSFKRRIGELFF.

This clonotype was counted only a few times. The chain combines TRBV5-1 with TRBJ2-1; a weak D match, TRBD1 (6 bases). Germline CDR1 reads SGHRS; CDR2 reads YFSETQ. This CDR3 contains 16 residues. V was clipped by 2 bases and J by 3 bases, with 15 bases between them. The chain's CDR3 is CASSLPPGVYYNEQFF. CDR3 nucleotides: TGCGCCAGCAGCTTACCCCCAGGGGTGTACTACAATGAGCAGTTCTTC. Looking up the rest from reference TRBV5-1 and TRBJ2-1 gives the full variable domain: KAGVTQTPRYLIKTRGQQVTLSCSPISGHRSVSWYQQTPGQGLQFLFEYFSETQRNKGNFPGRFSGRQFSNSRSEMNVSTLELGDSALYLCASSLPPGVYYNEQFFGPGTRLTVL.

This chain joins TRBV4-1 and TRBJ2-7; 7 nucleotides align to TRBD1. The V gene's germline CDR1 is MGHRA and CDR2 YSYEKL. Trimming cost V 6 bases and J 3 bases; bases outside gene matches: 17. This CDR3 is 17 amino acids long. CDR3 sequence reads: CASSISGGTTGDYEQYF. The CDR3, as DNA: TGCGCCAGCAGTATCTCAGGGGGAACGACAGGAGACTACGAGCAGTACTTC.